Shown below are 27 T cell receptor beta chains from a single sample sequenced in a study of blood T cell repertoires in COVID-19. Generated by immunoSEQ multiplex PCR, the TCRdb table keeps only in-frame clones and is missing some. This table holds around 340,000 clones, about 92% found once. Sequenced sample: peripheral blood. These receptors originate from a woman in her sixties with COVID-19, enrolled during active disease.

The V call is TRBV4-1, the J call TRBJ1-1; D is ambiguous. CDR1 MGHRA and CDR2 YSYEKL come from the germline V gene. This CDR3 has 17 amino acids. The V and J ends lost 1 base and 0 bases respectively, with 15 bases between them. CDR3 bases: TGCGCCAGCAGCCAAGGATATAGGAGCGGAGTGAACACTGAAGCTTTCTTT. Residues: CASSQGYRSGVNTEAFF.

The chain joins TRBV5-1 to TRBJ2-7, with 7 bases matching TRBD1. The germline V gene encodes CDR1 SGHRS and CDR2 YFSETQ. The length of the CDR3 is 14 residues. Trimming removed 4 bases from V and 0 bases from J; junction bases left unmatched: 4. CDR3 coding DNA: TGCGCCAGCAGCCGGGACAGCAGCTCCTACGAGCAGTACTTC. Its protein is CASSRDSSSYEQYF. Full variable domain (remainder filled in from reference TRBV5-1 and TRBJ2-7): KAGVTQTPRYLIKTRGQQVTLSCSPISGHRSVSWYQQTPGQGLQFLFEYFSETQRNKGNFPGRFSGRQFSNSRSEMNVSTLELGDSALYLCASSRDSSSYEQYFGPGTRLTVT.

The rearrangement links TRBV11-3 to TRBJ2-2; 8 bases are shared with TRBD1. Looked up from germline, CDR1 is SGHNT and CDR2 is YENEEA. The CDR3 runs 15 residues. With V trimmed by 5 bases and J by 1 base, 3 bases remained unmatched. The CDR3 loop reads CASSRGQGNTGELFF. CDR3 DNA: TGTGCCAGCAGCCGCGGACAGGGGAACACCGGGGAGCTGTTTTTT. The full variable domain, its missing parts supplied by reference TRBV11-3 and TRBJ2-2, is EAGVVQSPRYKIIEKKQPVAFWCNPISGHNTLYWYLQNLGQGPELLIRYENEEAVDDSQLPKDRFSAERLKGVDSTLKIQPAELGDSAVYLCASSRGQGNTGELFFGEGSRLTVL.

The chain is built from TRBV19 and TRBJ1-6, with 7 bases aligning to TRBD1. Germline CDR1 is LNHDA and CDR2 is SQIVND (reference sequence). The CDR3 totals 13 residues. Trimming removed 8 bases from V and 9 bases from J; junction bases left unmatched: 7. The DNA of the CDR3 is TGTGCCAGTGCCGGGACAGACATTTCACCCCTCCACTTT. This codes for CASAGTDISPLHF.

In DNA form, the CDR3 reads TGTGCCAGCAGTCCCGGACAGGGGTACTATGGCTACACCTTC. Its protein is CASSPGQGYYGYTF. The chain employs TRBV7-3 and TRBJ1-2, with 9 bases aligning to TRBD1. In germline, CDR1 is SGHTA, CDR2 FQGTGA. The ends lost 6 bases at V and 3 bases at J; junction bases unmatched: 5. The CDR3 length is 14 residues. The variable domain in full, with the rest retrieved from reference TRBV7-3 and TRBJ1-2, is GAGVSQTPSNKVTEKGKYVELRCDPISGHTALYWYRQSLGQGPEFLIYFQGTGAADDSGLPNDRFFAVRPEGSVSTLKIQRTERGDSAVYLCASSPGQGYYGYTFGSGTRLTVV.

The CDR3 bases are TGTGCCAGCAGTTACACTATGGGACAGGGTGGTGGCTACACCTTC. It translates to CASSYTMGQGGGYTF. This chain uses TRBV6-5 with TRBJ1-2, with 9 bases that match TRBD1. V lost 2 bases to trimming and J lost 7 bases; unmatched junction nucleotides: 8. The CDR3 is 15 amino acids. The germline gives CDR1 MNHEY, CDR2 SVGAGI.

The table lists this clone with a count of one. The rearrangement joins TRBV18 to TRBJ2-3; perhaps TRBD1 as D (5 bases). In germline, CDR1 is KGHSH, CDR2 LQKENI. This CDR3 has 18 amino acids. Trimming took off 1 base at V and 4 bases at J, with 21 bases between the two ends. CDR3 protein: CASSPLQKQTAAADTQYF. CDR3 bases: TGTGCCAGCTCACCACTGCAAAAACAGACAGCAGCAGCAGATACGCAGTATTTT.

This sequence joins TRBV2 and TRBJ2-3; TRBD2 aligns across 9 bases. This CDR3 contains 15 residues. V gave up 6 bases and J gave up 0 bases; unmatched junction bases: 4. Germline CDR1 SNHLY, CDR2 FYNNEI. CDR3 sequence reads: CASRRLAESTDTQYF. The DNA for the CDR3 is TGTGCCAGCAGACGACTAGCGGAGAGCACAGATACGCAGTATTTT.

This clone has more than one count but fewer than ten. The CDR3 reads CASRFGNTEAFF. In DNA, the CDR3 is TGTGCCAGCAGATTCGGGAACACTGAAGCTTTCTTT. This sequence joins TRBV7-9 and TRBJ1-1; no reliable D call. Germline values: CDR1 SEHNR, CDR2 FQNEAQ (reference sequence). The CDR3 has 12 residues. V lost 6 bases and J 1 base, leaving 6 bases between the germline ends.

The chain is built from TRBV29-1 and TRBJ1-3; D may be TRBD1 (5 bases). The V end was cut by 7 bases, the J end by 2 bases, with 9 bases between. This CDR3 comprises 12 residues. Germline lookup yields CDR1 SQVTM and CDR2 ANQGSEA. The DNA for the CDR3 is TGCAGCGCCGAAGGGGCTGGAAACACCATATATTTT. Protein sequence: CSAEGAGNTIYF.

This clone was picked up one time. The chain joins TRBV6-1 to TRBJ1-4; no clear D gene. Germline CDR1 reads MNHNS; CDR2 reads SASEGT. V was trimmed by 4 bases and J by 0 bases, leaving 21 bases between them. This CDR3 comprises 19 residues. CDR3 in amino acids: CASSARGPGNYATNEKLFF. DNA for the CDR3: TGTGCCAGCAGTGCACGAGGGCCGGGAAATTATGCAACTAATGAAAAACTGTTTTTT.

The chain carries TRBV6-1 and TRBJ1-1; no firm D call. V was cut by 1 base and J by 6 bases, with 9 bases left in between. The CDR3 loop spans 13 amino acids. Germline CDR1 and CDR2: MNHNS and SASEGT. CDR3 bases: TGTGCCAGCAGTGAAGACAGAGGGCCTGAAGCTTTCTTT. Translating it yields CASSEDRGPEAFF.

This clone was counted between two and nine times. The V call is TRBV20-1, the J call TRBJ1-6, with unresolved D. Germline loops: CDR1 DFQATT, CDR2 SNEGSKA (reference sequence). The CDR3 is 15 residues long. Trimming stripped 3 bases from V and 2 bases from J, with 11 bases between. In nucleotides, the CDR3 is TGCAGTGCTAGTGGGTCTATCCCCTATAATTCACCCCTCCACTTT. Translated, it gives CSASGSIPYNSPLHF.

This chain uses TRBV25-1 with TRBJ2-7; possibly TRBD1 for D (6 bases). The V and J ends lost 5 bases and 4 bases respectively, with 12 bases between them. The CDR3 is 13 residues long. Germline CDR1 reads MGHDK; CDR2 reads SYGVNS. CDR3 in amino acids: CASSLAGAYEQYF. In DNA, the CDR3 is TGTGCCAGCAGTTTAGCAGGGGCTTACGAGCAGTACTTC.

The genes are TRBV7-2 and TRBJ1-4; D gene unclear. Trimming cost V 0 bases and J 0 bases, with 8 bases left between them. This CDR3 has 16 residues. CDR1 and CDR2 (germline): SGHTA, FQGNSA. CDR3 amino acids: CASSLAVTSTNEKLFF. As DNA, the CDR3 is TGTGCCAGCAGCTTAGCAGTCACTTCAACTAATGAAAAACTGTTTTTT.

The chain carries TRBV4-1 and TRBJ1-5; D uncertain. Trimming left V 0 bases short and J 0 bases short, with 9 bases between. This CDR3 region has 16 residues. Germline V gene lookup returns CDR1 MGHRA and CDR2 YSYEKL. CDR3 amino acids: CASSQDLTYSNQPQHF. In nucleotides, the CDR3 is TGCGCCAGCAGCCAAGATCTGACATATAGCAATCAGCCCCAGCATTTT.

V is TRBV5-4 and J is TRBJ1-4, with D possibly being TRBD1 (5 bases). The V and J ends lost 4 bases and 4 bases respectively, with 14 bases between them. CDR1 and CDR2 (germline): SGHNT, YYREEE (reference sequence). The CDR3 covers 15 residues. The CDR3 sequence: CASSPALGLNEKLFF. The CDR3 coding sequence is TGTGCCAGCAGCCCCGCGTTGGGACTTAATGAAAAACTGTTTTTT.

The chain has TRBV19 and TRBJ1-1; 7 bases line up with TRBD1. The CDR3 is 13 amino acids. V lost 10 bases, J lost 4 bases, and 9 bases stayed unmatched. CDR1 is LNHDA and CDR2 is SQIVND in the germline V gene (reference sequence). The chain's CDR3 is CATRDRATTEAFF. CDR3 in DNA: TGTGCCACAAGAGACAGGGCTACCACTGAAGCTTTCTTT.

The chain joins TRBV7-9 to TRBJ1-4, with D possibly TRBD1 on 6 matching bases. Germline values: CDR1 SEHNR, CDR2 FQNEAQ (reference sequence). Trimming removed 5 bases at V and 8 bases at J, with 18 bases between. This CDR3 is 15 amino acids long. The CDR3 nucleotides are TGTGCCAGCAGCGGCCGTGGGACATCAGGGGAAAAACTGTTTTTT. Translated: CASSGRGTSGEKLFF.

J is TRBJ1-4 and V is TRBV30; possible D gene TRBD1, 5 bases. Between the trimmed V and J ends, which lost 0 bases and 7 bases, there was a span of 12 bases. The germline gives CDR1 GTSNPN, CDR2 SVGIG (reference sequence). The CDR3 consists of 14 residues. As DNA, the CDR3 is TGTGCCTGGAGTGTCCGTCAGGGAGGTGAAAAACTGTTTTTT. Protein: CAWSVRQGGEKLFF.

The chain has TRBV25-1 and TRBJ2-7, with TRBD1 identical over 10 bases. Germline CDR1 MGHDK, CDR2 SYGVNS. J was trimmed by 3 bases and V by 7 bases; bases with no gene match: 9. The CDR3 runs 15 residues. CDR3 residues: CASTAGTGVLYEQYF. CDR3 DNA sequence: TGTGCCAGCACCGCCGGGACAGGGGTTCTCTACGAGCAGTACTTC.

J is TRBJ1-1 and V is TRBV7-8; the match to TRBD1 covers 9 bases. The length of the CDR3 is 16 residues. Looked up from germline, CDR1 is SGHVS and CDR2 is FQNEAQ. The V gene end was trimmed by 5 bases and the J gene end by 4 bases; junction bases not matched to a gene: 11. The CDR3 loop reads CASSARDRVRGTEAFF. CDR3 nucleotides: TGTGCCAGCAGCGCTAGGGACAGGGTCCGGGGCACTGAAGCTTTCTTT.

The chain is built from TRBV19 and TRBJ1-5; 8 bases are a match to TRBD1. Germline values: CDR1 LNHDA, CDR2 SQIVND (reference sequence). V dropped 10 bases and J dropped 0; count of bases not matched to a gene: 14. The CDR3 is made up of 17 amino acids. The chain's CDR3 is CATDQGAYGYSNQPQHF. The CDR3 coding sequence is TGTGCCACAGATCAGGGGGCATATGGGTATAGCAATCAGCCCCAGCATTTT.

This clone was observed a handful of times. V is TRBV27 and J is TRBJ2-2; no definite D call. The CDR3 sequence is 15 residues long. Germline CDR1 MNHEY, CDR2 SMNVEV (reference sequence). The germline V and J ends were trimmed by 6 bases and 1 base, with 12 bases remaining between them. The CDR3 region has the DNA TGTGCCAGCAGCCTGGGCAGGATGAACACCGGGGAGCTGTTTTTT. Translating it yields CASSLGRMNTGELFF.

The rearrangement links TRBV18 to TRBJ1-1; D is uncertain. Germline V CDR1 and CDR2: KGHSH, LQKENI. V lost 3 bases, J lost 3 bases, and 11 bases lay in between. The CDR3 is made up of 14 amino acids. The CDR3 reads CASSPEGGYTEAFF. The CDR3 DNA sequence: TGTGCCAGCTCACCGGAGGGCGGGTACACTGAAGCTTTCTTT.

This chain joins TRBV10-3 and TRBJ2-3; D not resolved. The CDR3 extends over 12 amino acids. V shed 4 bases and J shed 6 bases, with 8 bases lying between them. Germline CDR1 ENHRY, CDR2 SYGVKD. CDR3 sequence: CAISVVIDTQYF. The CDR3 region has the DNA TGTGCCATCAGTGTAGTAATTGATACGCAGTATTTT.

The chain links TRBV19 to TRBJ1-3, with no clear D. Germline-derived CDR1 and CDR2 are LNHDA and SQIVND (reference sequence). CDR3 length: 13 amino acids. The V gene lost 7 bases and the J gene lost 0 bases, with 7 bases spanning the gap. The CDR3 is CASKFSSGNTIYF. The CDR3 DNA sequence: TGTGCCAGTAAATTCAGCTCTGGAAACACCATATATTTT.